The 12 T cell receptor beta chains below were found in one sample sequenced in a study of T cell repertoires in cytomegalovirus infection (dated by TCRdb to about 2019). Instrument used: Illumina HiSeq 1500. The public reads were run again by TCRdb, first through fastp at Q25 and then through MiXCR, and only productive beta chains were kept. Every distinct CDR3 protein forms one entry, paired with its most common genes and DNA. The sample table shows about 300,000 distinct CDR3 sequences, and 9.6% are seen once. Around 2.4% of the sample rests with the top ten. The sample comprised PBMCs. Receptors were obtained from a human donor in good health (CMV status not recorded). Some clones in this sample may be carry-over from other donors' samples.

This clonotype was seen many times. The J gene is TRBJ1-5, the V gene TRBV6-2 or TRBV6-3; tentatively, D is TRBD1 (5 bases). Germline CDR1 MNHEY, CDR2 SVGEGT. This CDR3 region has 17 residues. V lost 6 bases to trimming and J lost 5 bases, with 23 bases between them. This CDR3 reads CASSPTPSGNIYQPQHF. The CDR3, as DNA: TGTGCCAGCAGCCCTACCCCGTCAGGGAACATATATCAGCCCCAGCATTTT.

The sample holds many counts of this clonotype. The genes are TRBV28 and TRBJ2-1, with D perhaps TRBD1 or TRBD2 (5 bases each). This CDR3 is built from 13 residues. Germline-derived CDR1 and CDR2 are MDHEN and SYDVKM. With 6 bases removed from V and 9 bases from J, the gap between germline ends came to 15 bases. Here the CDR3 reads CASRLGVLGEQFF. The CDR3 nucleotides are TGTGCCAGCAGACTAGGGGTTTTGGGTGAGCAGTTCTTC.

The gene calls are TRBV5-6 and TRBJ1-2, with a tentative D call TRBD1 (5 bases). V was cut by 4 bases and J by 7 bases, with 14 bases left in between. The V gene's germline CDR1 is SGHDT and CDR2 YYEEEE. There are 13 residues in the CDR3. CDR3 DNA: TGTGCCAGCAGCGCGACAGTACTAGGTGGCTACACCTTC. Protein sequence: CASSATVLGGYTF. Using reference TRBV5-6 and TRBJ1-2 for the parts outside the CDR3, the full variable domain is DAGVTQSPTHLIKTRGQQVTLRCSPKSGHDTVSWYQQALGQGPQFIFQYYEEEERQRGNFPDRFSGHQFPNYSSELNVNALLLGDSALYLCASSATVLGGYTFGSGTRLTVV.

Ten or more counts support this clonotype. The chain couples TRBV29-1 to TRBJ1-1; D not certain. CDR3 length: 12 amino acids. Trimming removed 5 bases at V and 2 bases at J, with 9 bases between. Per germline, CDR1 SQVTM and CDR2 ANQGSEA. The CDR3 is CSVFDGNTEAFF. As DNA, the CDR3 is TGCAGCGTTTTCGACGGTAACACTGAAGCTTTCTTT.

This clonotype was seen only a few times. V is TRBV5-4 and J is TRBJ1-2, with D possibly TRBD1 on 5 matching bases. The CDR3 length is 14 residues. Germline lookup yields CDR1 SGHNT and CDR2 YYREEE (reference sequence). V was clipped by 4 bases and J by 6 bases, with 16 bases between them. CDR3 region: CASSSKGEVDGYTF. For the CDR3, the DNA is TGTGCCAGCAGCAGCAAAGGGGAAGTTGATGGCTACACCTTC.

This clonotype was seen only a few times. This rearrangement joins TRBV7-9 to TRBJ2-1; 9 nucleotides match TRBD2. Germline values: CDR1 SEHNR, CDR2 FQNEAQ (reference sequence). The CDR3 sequence is 16 residues long. V shed 5 bases, J shed 8 bases, and the junction held 13 bases outside the gene matches. The CDR3 loop is CASSPGKAGGLHEQFF. The CDR3 DNA is TGTGCCAGCAGCCCCGGTAAGGCGGGGGGGCTTCATGAGCAGTTCTTC.

This clonotype was found many times. The chain is built from TRBV29-1 and TRBJ1-5, with D possibly TRBD1 on 6 matching bases. CDR1 and CDR2 from the germline V gene are SQVTM and ANQGSEA. V was trimmed by 3 bases and J by 6 bases, leaving 12 bases between them. The CDR3 length is 13 residues. CDR3 loop: CSVEGGLGQPQHF. The CDR3 bases are TGCAGCGTTGAGGGGGGGCTGGGTCAGCCCCAGCATTTT. The complete variable domain, with remaining parts taken from reference TRBV29-1 and TRBJ1-5, reads SAVISQKPSRDICQRGTSLTIQCQVDSQVTMMFWYRQQPGQSLTLIATANQGSEATYESGFVIDKFPISRPNLTFSTLTVSNMSPEDSSIYLCSVEGGLGQPQHFGDGTRLSIL.

This clonotype was recorded a few times. The gene calls are TRBV29-1 and TRBJ1-5; D ambiguous. Germline CDR1 is SQVTM and CDR2 is ANQGSEA. Trimming cost V 3 bases and J 2 bases, with 8 bases left between them. This CDR3 is 13 amino acids long. The CDR3 DNA reads as TGCAGCGTTGAGGGGAACGGCAATCAGCCCCAGCATTTT. Protein product: CSVEGNGNQPQHF.

This clonotype has at least ten counts. This chain links TRBV20-1 with TRBJ1-1; the D gene is possibly TRBD1 (5 bases). The V end was cut by 3 bases, the J end by 2 bases, with 10 bases between. Germline-derived CDR1 and CDR2 are DFQATT and SNEGSKA (reference sequence). The CDR3 runs 13 residues. The CDR3 region has the DNA TGCAGTGCTAGGTCAGGGCCTAACACTGAAGCTTTCTTT. Its protein is CSARSGPNTEAFF.

The chain has TRBV7-9 and TRBJ1-1; D perhaps matches TRBD1 (6 bases). The CDR3 sequence is 15 residues long. With 3 bases removed from V and 0 bases from J, the gap between germline ends came to 11 bases. The germline gives CDR1 SEHNR, CDR2 FQNEAQ (reference sequence). The CDR3 reads CASSFGGGLNTEAFF. CDR3 coding DNA: TGTGCCAGCAGCTTCGGGGGGGGGCTGAACACTGAAGCTTTCTTT. Based on the CDR3 plus reference TRBV7-9 and TRBJ1-1, the full variable domain is DTGVSQNPRHKITKRGQNVTFRCDPISEHNRLYWYRQTLGQGPEFLTYFQNEAQLEKSRLLSDRFSAERPKGSFSTLEIQRTEQGDSAMYLCASSFGGGLNTEAFFGQGTRLTVV.

This clonotype occurred many times. This chain joins TRBV7-2 and TRBJ1-1; D is possibly TRBD1 (6 bases). Germline V gene data show CDR1 as SGHTA and CDR2 as FQGNSA. The V and J ends lost 5 bases and 1 base respectively, with 14 bases between them. The CDR3 is made up of 15 amino acids. The CDR3 region has the DNA TGTGCCAGCAGCCCGGGGACAAGTGGGAACACTGAAGCTTTCTTT. Protein product: CASSPGTSGNTEAFF.

The chain combines TRBV29-1 with TRBJ2-1; 9 nucleotides agree with TRBD1. V was pared by 5 bases and J by 4 bases, with 6 bases of the junction left unmatched. The germline V gene encodes CDR1 SQVTM and CDR2 ANQGSEA. The CDR3 runs 14 residues. Here the CDR3 reads CSVWDRAPYNEQFF. The CDR3, as DNA: TGCAGCGTTTGGGACAGGGCTCCTTACAATGAGCAGTTCTTC.